The 17 T cell receptor beta chains below all came from one sample that was sequenced in a study of control samples from healthy donors and cancer patients (dated by TCRdb to the early 2020s). Library prep was done by the immunoSEQ multiplex PCR assay. TCRdb mirrors the immuneACCESS table, restricted to in-frame sequences. Some clones are absent from its copies; in checked studies, under half trace to an unresolved V gene, and the reason for the others is unknown. The sample records about 120,000 clones, about 89% of which are singletons. The ten largest clones represent 30% to 50% of the sample. The sample taken for sequencing was blood. The receptors were gathered from a man aged 50-60 years in good health.

This clone was picked up one time. The chain recombines TRBV4-3 with TRBJ1-2; possibly TRBD1 for D (5 bases). V was trimmed by 1 base and J by 4 bases, leaving 13 bases between them. Germline loops: CDR1 LGHNA, CDR2 YSLEER. There are 15 residues in the CDR3. The CDR3 nucleotides are TGCGCCAGCAGCCAAGGGGGCGCGTCTCTCTATGGCTACACCTTC. This sequence encodes CASSQGGASLYGYTF.

The CDR3 loop is CASSGSLNRARLNTGELFF. Here the CDR3 DNA reads TGTGCCAGCAGCGGCTCCTTGAACAGGGCGCGGTTGAACACCGGGGAGCTGTTTTTT. The chain is built from TRBV7-9 and TRBJ2-2; D possibly corresponds to TRBD1 (6 bases). Germline assignment: CDR1 SEHNR and CDR2 FQNEAQ (reference sequence). The V end lost 5 bases, the J end lost 1 base, and 23 bases lay between the germline ends. This CDR3 is built from 19 residues.

The rearrangement uses TRBV19 and TRBJ1-5, with 7 positions matching TRBD1. Unmatched junction bases numbered 8, after V lost 3 bases and J lost 6 bases. Germline-derived CDR1 and CDR2 are LNHDA and SQIVND (reference sequence). This CDR3 contains 15 residues. The CDR3 region is CASSMESGGGQPQHF. Here the CDR3 DNA reads TGTGCCAGTAGTATGGAATCAGGGGGGGGTCAGCCCCAGCATTTT.

The count of this clone is one. The chain combines TRBV18 with TRBJ1-2; 7 bases are shared with TRBD1. The trim removed 4 bases at V and 0 bases at J, leaving 5 bases unmatched. The germline V gene encodes CDR1 KGHSH and CDR2 LQKENI. CDR3 length: 15 residues. The CDR3 coding sequence is TGTGCCAGCTCACGCGGGACAGATGCTAACTATGGCTACACCTTC. This codes for CASSRGTDANYGYTF.

The rearrangement joins TRBV2 to TRBJ2-3; D call uncertain. Germline lookup yields CDR1 SNHLY and CDR2 FYNNEI. The V and J ends lost 4 bases and 3 bases respectively, with 11 bases between them. This CDR3 is built from 14 residues. CDR3 sequence (DNA): TGTGCCAGCAGTGTAAACGGACGGACAGATACGCAGTATTTT. Amino acid sequence: CASSVNGRTDTQYF.

The chain links TRBV30 to TRBJ1-2, with D hard to call. Germline assignment: CDR1 GTSNPN and CDR2 SVGIG (reference sequence). V was clipped by 0 bases and J by 2 bases, with 16 bases between them. This CDR3 has 16 residues. In nucleotides, the CDR3 is TGTGCCTGGAGTGTACCCCAAGGGATACGGAACTATGGCTACACCTTC. Residues: CAWSVPQGIRNYGYTF.

The rearrangement uses TRBV19 and TRBJ1-1, with D tentatively TRBD1 (5 bases). Per germline, CDR1 LNHDA and CDR2 SQIVND (reference sequence). This CDR3 contains 17 residues. Deletions cut 0 bases from V and 0 bases from J, with 14 bases between. The DNA for the CDR3 is TGTGCCAGTAGTATAGACACTGGGACGCTTCTGAACACTGAAGCTTTCTTT. Translated, it gives CASSIDTGTLLNTEAFF.

The rearrangement uses TRBV4-1 and TRBJ2-2; D remains unclear. The germline gives CDR1 MGHRA, CDR2 YSYEKL. The CDR3 consists of 18 residues. V was trimmed by 0 bases and J by 3 bases, leaving 17 bases between them. CDR3 region: CASSQDRIGGAYTGELFF. The DNA for the CDR3 is TGCGCCAGCAGCCAAGATCGAATTGGCGGAGCGTACACCGGGGAGCTGTTTTTT.

The genes are TRBV6-4 and TRBJ2-2; 9 bases are a match to TRBD1. The germline CDR1 and CDR2 sequences are MRHNA and SNTAGT. The CDR3 covers 16 residues. With V trimmed by 3 bases and J by 1 base, 3 bases remained unmatched. The CDR3 protein is CASSETGQGNTGELFF. The CDR3 bases are TGTGCCAGCAGTGAAACGGGACAGGGGAACACCGGGGAGCTGTTTTTT.

V gene TRBV5-1 combines with J gene TRBJ2-5; tentatively, D is TRBD2 (6 bases). Germline assignment: CDR1 SGHRS and CDR2 YFSETQ. CDR3 length: 14 amino acids. V dropped 6 bases and J dropped 5 bases, with 17 bases sitting between them. CDR3 coding DNA: TGCGCCAGCACCGCGGGATCCGGTGGGGAGACCCAGTACTTC. Translated, it gives CASTAGSGGETQYF.

The chain links TRBV6-4 to TRBJ2-5, with D possibly TRBD2 on 7 matching bases. The V gene lost 0 bases and the J gene lost 7 bases, with 12 bases spanning the gap. The CDR3 sequence is 14 residues long. Germline lookup yields CDR1 MRHNA and CDR2 SNTAGT. CDR3 amino acids: CASSDSGGQGTQYF. CDR3 in DNA: TGTGCCAGCAGTGACTCCGGGGGGCAGGGGACCCAGTACTTC.

This chain connects TRBV6-6 to TRBJ2-1; 7 bases align to TRBD1. This CDR3 comprises 15 residues. The V segment lost 6 bases and the J segment 4 bases; nucleotides outside the gene matches: 9. In germline, CDR1 is MNHNY, CDR2 SVGAGI (reference sequence). CDR3 protein: CASSPRGFRYNEQFF. The CDR3 nucleotides are TGTGCCAGCAGCCCCAGGGGGTTTAGGTACAATGAGCAGTTCTTC.

The chain combines TRBV25-1 with TRBJ2-7, with D maybe TRBD1 (6 bases). The V and J ends lost 10 bases and 4 bases respectively, with 11 bases between them. CDR3 length: 11 amino acids. Germline V gene lookup returns CDR1 MGHDK and CDR2 SYGVNS. CDR3 nucleotide sequence: TGTGCCACGAGGGGGATGTACGAGCAGTACTTC. It specifies CATRGMYEQYF.

The chain recombines TRBV9 with TRBJ1-2; TRBD1 matches 7 bases. Trimming at V came to 0 bases and at J to 7 bases, leaving 3 bases not matched to a gene. The CDR3 length is 13 residues. Germline V gives CDR1 SGDLS, CDR2 YYNGEE. The CDR3 DNA follows: TGTGCCAGCAGCGTAGGGGCAGGGGGTGGCTACACCTTC. This gives the protein CASSVGAGGGYTF.

The chain combines TRBV15 with TRBJ2-7, with D possibly TRBD2 on 7 matching bases. The CDR3 has 16 residues. Trimming took 5 bases from V and 2 from J, leaving 19 bases between them. Germline loops: CDR1 LNHNV, CDR2 YYDKDF (reference sequence). The CDR3 protein is CATSSSWEGDPYEQYF. The CDR3 bases are TGTGCCACCAGCTCCTCCTGGGAGGGGGACCCCTACGAGCAGTACTTC.

V usage is TRBV12-3 or TRBV12-4 and J usage is TRBJ2-1; D is possibly TRBD1 (6 bases). This CDR3 is built from 11 residues. The V gene lost 8 bases and the J gene lost 7 bases, with 9 bases spanning the gap. CDR3 in DNA: TGTGCCAGCGGACAGATGAATGAGCAGTTCTTC. Residues: CASGQMNEQFF.

The CDR3 DNA reads as TGTGCCAGTAAAGGGGACAGGGAAGATAGCGCTGGCTACACCTTC. It is translated as CASKGDREDSAGYTF. The rearrangement uses TRBV19 and TRBJ1-2; 9 bases agree with TRBD1. The trim removed 7 bases at V and 7 bases at J, leaving 13 bases unmatched. The CDR3 is 15 amino acids. Germline lookup yields CDR1 LNHDA and CDR2 SQIVND (reference sequence).